This TCR beta chain came from a study of technical replicates of blood from a handful of donors. There are 16 residues in the CDR3. The V and J ends lost 0 bases and 5 bases, in that order; junction bases with no gene match: 7. The germline V gene has CDR1 SEHNR and CDR2 FQNEAQ (reference sequence). Libraries were prepared by immunoSEQ multiplex PCR; TCRdb keeps only in-frame clonotypes and omits some of them. The repertoire holds 50,000 to 70,000 clones, with 70% to 90% as singletons. V gene TRBV7-9 combines with J gene TRBJ2-5, with TRBD2 matching 9 bases. Specimen: PBMCs. The receptor comes from a human donor in good health. Some clones in this sample may be carry-over from other donors' samples. The CDR3 here is CASSLAVAGEMETQYF. CDR3 DNA sequence: TGTGCCAGCAGCTTAGCAGTAGCGGGAGAAATGGAGACCCAGTACTTC.